This entry lists 15 T cell receptor beta chains sequenced from one sample in a study of shared clonotypes between healthy human individuals. Repertoires were generated with immunoSEQ multiplex PCR, while TCRdb's copy carries only in-frame clones and drops some. Among more than 850,000 clones listed, approximately 78% were seen once. The sample comprised memory CD4+ T cells from PBMCs. Subset in this sample: CD45RA-negative fraction. These receptors came from a man between 18 and 35 years old in good health. Some clones in this sample may be carry-over from other donors' samples.

V is TRBV9 and J is TRBJ1-2; 7 positions match TRBD1. Germline V gives CDR1 SGDLS, CDR2 YYNGEE. This CDR3 has 15 residues. The junction had 9 bases not matched to a gene; V was cut back by 5 bases and J by 2 bases. CDR3 DNA: TGTGCCAGCAGTTATTCGGGGACAGCGAACTATGGCTACACCTTC. It yields the protein CASSYSGTANYGYTF.

This chain links TRBV19 with TRBJ2-2, with a tentative D call TRBD1 (6 bases). V dropped 5 bases and J dropped 3 bases, with 19 bases sitting between them. Germline CDR1 reads LNHDA; CDR2 reads SQIVND (reference sequence). This CDR3 has 17 residues. This CDR3 is CASSSRAGTPDTGELFF. As DNA, the CDR3 is TGTGCCAGTAGTTCGCGCGCCGGGACACCCGACACCGGGGAGCTGTTTTTT.

This clone was seen only a few times. The chain joins TRBV5-1 to TRBJ2-3; D ambiguous. The V and J ends lost 9 bases and 3 bases respectively, with 17 bases between them. Germline CDR1 SGHRS, CDR2 YFSETQ. The CDR3 totals 14 residues. The CDR3 bases are TGCGCCACTCGAGAGACCGTGGGTACAGATACGCAGTATTTT. Protein product: CATRETVGTDTQYF.

This clone showed up just once. This chain connects TRBV4-1 to TRBJ2-7; perhaps TRBD2 as D (6 bases). CDR1 MGHRA and CDR2 YSYEKL come from the germline V gene. With 6 bases removed from V and 2 bases from J, the gap between germline ends came to 11 bases. The CDR3 covers 13 residues. CDR3 residues: CASSDGRTYEQYF. In DNA, the CDR3 is TGCGCCAGCAGTGACGGGAGAACCTACGAGCAGTACTTC.

This clone was counted only a few times. J is TRBJ1-1 and V is TRBV30, with D unclear. Germline assignment: CDR1 GTSNPN and CDR2 SVGIG (reference sequence). The CDR3 contains 14 residues. V was trimmed by 0 bases and J by 0 bases, leaving 8 bases between them. CDR3 protein: CAWSVHRVNTEAFF. The CDR3 DNA follows: TGTGCCTGGAGTGTACACCGAGTGAACACTGAAGCTTTCTTT.

Only a few counts were recorded for this clone. The rearrangement joins TRBV9 to TRBJ2-5; D tentatively reads TRBD1 or TRBD2 (5 bases each). V was cut by 0 bases and J by 7 bases, with 13 bases left in between. CDR1 is SGDLS, CDR2 YYNGEE, per germline. The CDR3 consists of 14 residues. DNA of the CDR3: TGTGCCAGCAGCGTAGAGGGCAGGGCGGGGACCCAGTACTTC. Encoded protein: CASSVEGRAGTQYF.

The gene calls are TRBV11-3 and TRBJ2-3; no firm D call. The CDR3 extends over 13 amino acids. CDR1 SGHNT and CDR2 YENEEA come from the germline V gene. The V and J ends lost 3 bases and 6 bases respectively, with 10 bases between them. The CDR3 nucleotides read TGTGCCAGCAGCTTTGGGGTCAGGGATACGCAGTATTTT. Its protein is CASSFGVRDTQYF.

The chain joins TRBV30 to TRBJ1-1, with D unclear. V was cut by 4 bases and J by 4 bases, with 13 bases left in between. CDR3 length: 13 amino acids. Germline-derived CDR1 and CDR2 are GTSNPN and SVGIG (reference sequence). DNA of the CDR3: TGTGCCTGGACACCGGACTATACCACTGAAGCTTTCTTT. It is translated as CAWTPDYTTEAFF. The full variable domain, rest sourced from reference TRBV30 and TRBJ1-1, is SQTIHQWPATLVQPVGSPLSLECTVEGTSNPNLYWYRQAAGRGLQLLFYSVGIGQISSEVPQNLSASRPQDRQFILSSKKLLLSDSGFYLCAWTPDYTTEAFFGQGTRLTVV.

In the case of this clone: This could be a read error, since a much larger clone is one nucleotide away. The chain joins TRBV4-1 to TRBJ2-6; possibly TRBD2 for D (5 bases). Trimming removed 0 bases from V and 4 bases from J, with 10 bases in between. Germline V gives CDR1 MGHRA, CDR2 YSYEKL. The length of the CDR3 is 16 residues. The CDR3, as DNA: TGCGCCAGCAGCCAAGAAGAGGGTTCCGGGGCCAACGTCCTGACTTTC. Translated: CASSQEEGSGANVLTF.

The rearrangement uses TRBV28 and TRBJ2-1, with D tentatively TRBD2 (5 bases). CDR1 MDHEN and CDR2 SYDVKM come from the germline V gene. Between the trimmed V and J ends, which lost 3 bases and 15 bases, there was a span of 15 bases. This CDR3 has 12 amino acids. CDR3 nucleotide sequence: TGTGCCAGCAGTTTTCGGAGCGGCAAGGGGTTCTTC. Encoded protein: CASSFRSGKGFF. The full variable domain, rest sourced from reference TRBV28 and TRBJ2-1, is DVKVTQSSRYLVKRTGEKVFLECVQDMDHENMFWYRQDPGLGLRLIYFSYDVKMKEKGDIPEGYSVSREKKERFSLILESASTNQTSMYLCASSFRSGKGFFGPGTRLTVL.

The chain is built from TRBV11-2 and TRBJ1-4, with D perhaps TRBD1 (6 bases). The germline CDR1 and CDR2 sequences are SGHAT and FQNNGV. The CDR3 has 17 residues. V was clipped by 3 bases and J by 7 bases, with 21 bases between them. CDR3 region: CASSFKVEQGGGEKLFF. The CDR3 DNA sequence: TGTGCCAGCAGCTTTAAAGTTGAACAGGGAGGCGGTGAAAAACTGTTTTTT.

In this sample, this clone turned up many times. Other DNA sequences in this sample translate to the same CDR3. V usage is TRBV29-1 and J usage is TRBJ1-1, with 8 bases matching TRBD1. Trimming took 4 bases from V and 1 from J; bases not matched to a gene: 2. Germline CDR1 SQVTM, CDR2 ANQGSEA. This CDR3 contains 13 residues. In DNA form, the CDR3 reads TGCAGCGTTGCCGGACAGGGGAACACTGAAGCTTTCTTT. Translation: CSVAGQGNTEAFF.

V usage is TRBV19 and J usage is TRBJ2-2; D is uncertain. The germline CDR1 and CDR2 sequences are LNHDA and SQIVND (reference sequence). The length of the CDR3 is 18 residues. V was clipped by 0 bases and J by 10 bases, with 24 bases between them. CDR3 amino acids: CASSIDLSFSTRRVELFF. CDR3 DNA sequence: TGTGCCAGTAGTATAGATCTATCGTTCTCGACCCGTCGGGTGGAGCTGTTTTTT.

The J gene is TRBJ2-6, the V gene TRBV7-8; no firm D call. Trimming removed 2 bases at V and 0 bases at J, with 2 bases between. The CDR3 consists of 14 residues. Germline V gene lookup returns CDR1 SGHVS and CDR2 FQNEAQ. CDR3 loop: CASSLYSGANVLTF. CDR3 coding DNA: TGTGCCAGCAGCTTATACTCTGGGGCCAACGTCCTGACTTTC.

Comment on this clone: The junction departs from the called germline gene at one end, perhaps through a read error. Other DNA sequences from this sample encode an identical CDR3 as well. The V and J genes are TRBV28 and TRBJ1-2, with TRBD1 matching 10 bases. Germline V gives CDR1 MDHEN, CDR2 SYDVKM. This CDR3 region has 13 residues. CDR3 amino acids: CASSLWTGGGYTF. DNA of the CDR3: TGTGCCAGCAGTCTATGGACAGGGGGTGGCTACACCTTC.